The clone carrying this TCR beta chain occurred many times. The antigen is undetermined. This CDR3 contains 15 residues. Trimming removed 0 bases from V and 8 bases from J; junction bases left unmatched: 7. Germline CDR1 is SGDLS and CDR2 is YYNGEE. This record belongs to a study of CD8 T cells in ankylosing spondylitis. A single record per CDR3 protein comes from TCRdb applying MiXCR to the 5' RACE reads. Of 150,000 to 200,000 distinct CDR3 sequences in the sample, 10% to 15% were seen once. Study observations and caveats: Reported data indicate significant enrichment of disease-linked clones within matched ankylosing spondylitis synovial fluid.

The clonotype comes from a female donor with ankylosing spondylitis or in good health (not recorded which). The specimen sequenced was blood, either unsorted or a sorted T cell fraction (not recorded which). The V gene is TRBV9, the J gene TRBJ1-4; TRBD1 aligns across 7 bases. The CDR3 reads CASSVGGGAGEKLFF. CDR3 in DNA: TGTGCCAGCAGCGTAGGAGGGGGCGCAGGGGAAAAACTGTTTTTT.